This T cell receptor beta chain was observed in a study of T cells in Graves' hyperthyroidism and ophthalmopathy. Whole-study findings and limits: In the blood, most expanded thyroid clonotypes above 0.001 appeared as well.

This clonotype was observed many times. Its antigen is not identified. RNA transcripts yielded amplified TCR beta CDR3 regions. The HTBI set primed first-round TCR CDR3 RT-PCR. One entry per CDR3 protein results from TCRdb running MiXCR on the multiplex PCR reads. Of around 350,000 distinct CDR3 sequences listed, roughly 17% were seen once; the top ten hold approximately 33%. This CDR3 spans 14 amino acids. Germline V gives CDR1 SEHNR, CDR2 FQNEAQ (reference sequence). V was pared by 5 bases and J by 2 bases, with 13 bases between. Diagnoses were made from clinical symptoms, serum measures (thyroxine and TRAb), thyroid ultrasound and orbital computed tomography. About 10 ml of fresh peripheral blood supplied the PBMCs.

V usage is TRBV7-9 and J usage is TRBJ2-7; tentative D call: TRBD2 (5 bases). Sequenced: blood. The receptor comes from a woman in her 30s with Graves' hyperthyroidism that later progressed to Graves' ophthalmopathy. The CDR3 loop reads CASSPGVKTYEQYF. DNA for the CDR3: TGTGCCAGCAGCCCCGGGGTAAAAACCTACGAGCAGTACTTC.